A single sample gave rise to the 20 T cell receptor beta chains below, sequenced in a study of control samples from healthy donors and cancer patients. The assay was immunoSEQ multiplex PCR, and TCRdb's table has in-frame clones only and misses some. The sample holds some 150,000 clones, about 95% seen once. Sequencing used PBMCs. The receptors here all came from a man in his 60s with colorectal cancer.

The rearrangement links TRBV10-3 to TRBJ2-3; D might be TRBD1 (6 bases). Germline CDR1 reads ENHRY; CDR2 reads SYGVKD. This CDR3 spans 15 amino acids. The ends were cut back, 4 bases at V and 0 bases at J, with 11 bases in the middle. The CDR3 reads CAISGQATSTDTQYF. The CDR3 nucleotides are TGTGCCATCAGTGGACAGGCGACTAGCACAGATACGCAGTATTTT.

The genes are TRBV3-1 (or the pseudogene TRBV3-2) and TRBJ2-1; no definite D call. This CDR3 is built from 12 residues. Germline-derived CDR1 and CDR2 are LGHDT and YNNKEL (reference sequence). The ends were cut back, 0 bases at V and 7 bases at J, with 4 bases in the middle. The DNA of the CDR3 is TGTGCCAGCAGCCAAGATCAGAATGAGCAGTTCTTC. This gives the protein CASSQDQNEQFF.

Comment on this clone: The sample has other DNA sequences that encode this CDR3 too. The CDR3 DNA is TGCGCCAGCAGCCTGGGACAGGGCAACTATGGCTACACCTTC. Its protein is CASSLGQGNYGYTF. This chain links TRBV5-1 with TRBJ1-2, with 9 bases lining up with TRBD1. The CDR3 is 14 amino acids. The germline V gene encodes CDR1 SGHRS and CDR2 YFSETQ. V shed 4 bases, J shed 2 bases, and the junction held 3 bases outside the gene matches.

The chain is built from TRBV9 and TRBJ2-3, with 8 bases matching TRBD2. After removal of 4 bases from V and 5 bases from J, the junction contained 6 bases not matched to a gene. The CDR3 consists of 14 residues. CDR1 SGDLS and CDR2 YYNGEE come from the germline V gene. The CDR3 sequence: CASSRGLAGDTQYF. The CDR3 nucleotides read TGTGCCAGCAGCCGTGGCCTAGCGGGAGATACGCAGTATTTT.

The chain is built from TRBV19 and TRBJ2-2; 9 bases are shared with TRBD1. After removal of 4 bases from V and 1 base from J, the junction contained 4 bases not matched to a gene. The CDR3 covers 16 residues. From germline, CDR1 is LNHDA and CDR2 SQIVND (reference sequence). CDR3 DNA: TGTGCCAGTAGTAGTCGGGGACAGGGGAACACCGGGGAGCTGTTTTTT. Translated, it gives CASSSRGQGNTGELFF.

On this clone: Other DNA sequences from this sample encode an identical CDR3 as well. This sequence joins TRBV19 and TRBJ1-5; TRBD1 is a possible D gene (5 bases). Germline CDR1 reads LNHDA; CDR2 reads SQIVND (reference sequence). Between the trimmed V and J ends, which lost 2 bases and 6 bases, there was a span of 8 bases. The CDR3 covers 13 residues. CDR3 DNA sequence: TGTGCCAGTAGTATATTGGGGGGTCAGCCCCAGCATTTT. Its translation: CASSILGGQPQHF.

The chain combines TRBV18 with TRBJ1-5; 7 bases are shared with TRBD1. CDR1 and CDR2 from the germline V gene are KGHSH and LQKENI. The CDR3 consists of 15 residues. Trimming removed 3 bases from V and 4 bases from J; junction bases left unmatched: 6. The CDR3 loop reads CASSPAGGTNQPQHF. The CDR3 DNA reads TGTGCCAGCTCACCGGCAGGGGGAACAAATCAGCCCCAGCATTTT.

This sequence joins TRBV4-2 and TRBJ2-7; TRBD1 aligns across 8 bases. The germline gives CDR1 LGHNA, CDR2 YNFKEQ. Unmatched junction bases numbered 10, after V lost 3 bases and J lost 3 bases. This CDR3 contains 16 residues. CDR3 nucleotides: TGTGCCAGCAGCCACCCGGGGGACAGGCCGTTCTACGAGCAGTACTTC. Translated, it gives CASSHPGDRPFYEQYF.

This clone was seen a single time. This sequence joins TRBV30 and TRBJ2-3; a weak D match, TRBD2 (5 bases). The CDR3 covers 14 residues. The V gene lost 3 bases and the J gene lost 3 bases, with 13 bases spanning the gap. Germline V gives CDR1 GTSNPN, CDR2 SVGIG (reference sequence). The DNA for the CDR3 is TGTGCCTGGAGCCAGAGCCCGGGGACAGATACGCAGTATTTT. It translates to CAWSQSPGTDTQYF.

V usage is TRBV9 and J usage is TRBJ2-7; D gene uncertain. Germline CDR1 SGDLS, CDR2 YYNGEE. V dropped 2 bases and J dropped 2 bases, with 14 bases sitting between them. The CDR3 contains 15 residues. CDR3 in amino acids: CASSVRGRNPYEQYF. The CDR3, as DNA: TGTGCCAGCAGCGTTAGAGGAAGGAACCCCTACGAGCAGTACTTC.

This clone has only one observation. The CDR3 sequence: CASSQAPSGETSYEQYF. CDR3 DNA: TGTGCCAGCAGCCAAGCTCCTAGCGGGGAGACCTCCTACGAGCAGTACTTC. This chain uses TRBV4-2 with TRBJ2-7; 9 bases map to TRBD2. Germline V gene sequence: CDR1 LGHNA, CDR2 YNFKEQ. With 1 base clipped from V and 0 bases from J, the junction kept 7 bases outside the gene matches. The CDR3 totals 17 residues.

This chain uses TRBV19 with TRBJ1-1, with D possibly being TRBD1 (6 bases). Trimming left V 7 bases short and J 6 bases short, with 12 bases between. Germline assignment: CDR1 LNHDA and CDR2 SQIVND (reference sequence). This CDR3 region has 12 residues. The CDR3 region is CASTLGAAEAFF. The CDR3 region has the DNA TGTGCCAGTACCCTGGGGGCGGCTGAAGCTTTCTTT.

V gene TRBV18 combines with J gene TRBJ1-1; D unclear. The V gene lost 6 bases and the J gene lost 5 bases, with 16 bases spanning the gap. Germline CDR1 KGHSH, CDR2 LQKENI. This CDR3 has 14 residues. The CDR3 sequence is CASSPEEVGTEAFF. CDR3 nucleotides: TGTGCCAGCTCCCCAGAGGAGGTTGGAACTGAAGCTTTCTTT.

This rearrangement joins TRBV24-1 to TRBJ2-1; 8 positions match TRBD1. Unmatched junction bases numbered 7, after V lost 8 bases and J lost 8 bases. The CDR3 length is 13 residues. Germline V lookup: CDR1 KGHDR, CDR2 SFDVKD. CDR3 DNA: TGTGCCACCAAGGGTCAGGGGGCGCATGAGCAGTTCTTC. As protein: CATKGQGAHEQFF.

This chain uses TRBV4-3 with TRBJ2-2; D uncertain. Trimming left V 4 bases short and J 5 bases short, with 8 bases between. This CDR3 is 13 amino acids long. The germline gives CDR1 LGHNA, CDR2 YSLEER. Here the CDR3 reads CASSPRGTGELFF. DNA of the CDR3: TGCGCCAGCAGCCCCCGCGGAACCGGGGAGCTGTTTTTT.

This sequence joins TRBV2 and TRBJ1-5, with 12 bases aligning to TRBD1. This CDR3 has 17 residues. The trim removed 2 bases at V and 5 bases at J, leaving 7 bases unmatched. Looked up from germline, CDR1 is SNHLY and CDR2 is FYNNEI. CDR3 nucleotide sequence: TGTGCCAGCAGTGAACCCCAGGGACAGGGGGCGGATCAGCCCCAGCATTTT. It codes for CASSEPQGQGADQPQHF.

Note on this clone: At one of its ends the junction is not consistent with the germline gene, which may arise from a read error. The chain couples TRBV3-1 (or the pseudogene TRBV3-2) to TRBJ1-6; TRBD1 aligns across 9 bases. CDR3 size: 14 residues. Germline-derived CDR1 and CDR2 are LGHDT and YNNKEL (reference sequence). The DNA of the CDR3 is TGTGCCAGCAGCCAAACGGAGGGGACAGGGCAAATTGACTTT. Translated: CASSQTEGTGQIDF.

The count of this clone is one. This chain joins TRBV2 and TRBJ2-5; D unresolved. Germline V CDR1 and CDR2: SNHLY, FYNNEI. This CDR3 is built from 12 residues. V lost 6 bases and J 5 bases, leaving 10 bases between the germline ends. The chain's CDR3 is CASRVLGETQYF. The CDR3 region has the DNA TGTGCCAGCAGGGTCCTGGGGGAGACCCAGTACTTC.

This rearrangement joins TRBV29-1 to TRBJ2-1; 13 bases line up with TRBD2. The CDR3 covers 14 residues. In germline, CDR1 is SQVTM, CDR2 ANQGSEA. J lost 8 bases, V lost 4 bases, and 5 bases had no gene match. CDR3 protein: CSVGTSGGLYEQFF. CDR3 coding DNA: TGCAGCGTTGGGACTAGCGGGGGCTTGTATGAGCAGTTCTTC.

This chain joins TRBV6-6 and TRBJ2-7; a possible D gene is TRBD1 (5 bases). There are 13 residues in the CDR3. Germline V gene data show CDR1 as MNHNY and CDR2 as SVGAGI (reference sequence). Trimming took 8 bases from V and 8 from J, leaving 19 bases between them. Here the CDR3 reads CASAPGPYSQQYF. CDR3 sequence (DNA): TGTGCCAGCGCCCCAGGGCCCTACTCTCAGCAGTACTTC.